Listed below are T cell receptor beta chains from one sample, sequenced in a study of brain T cells in children with intractable seizures. TCRdb's table, derived via immunoSEQ multiplex PCR, lists solely in-frame clones and lacks some. This table holds 65,000 to 85,000 clones, approximately 94% found once. The sample in question was peripheral blood, obtained at surgery. The receptors shown here come from a boy younger than two with tuberous sclerosis and intractable seizures. Each CDR3 is given with its conserved first and last residue. A D gene is named only where the DNA matches it firmly. The size of a clone is reported for some rows only, either as once, few or many, or as a class for expanded clones.

NA,17,NA,TRBV7-8,TRBJ1-5,TGTGCCAGCAGCATGGAGGGTGCGGGTTATAGCAATCAGCCCCAGCATTTT,CASSMEGAGYSNQPQHF
NA,13,NA,TRBV7-8,TRBJ2-3,TGTGCCAGCAGCTTAGCGGATCGTGATACGCAGTATTTT,CASSLADRDTQYF
NA,13,NA,TRBV7-9,TRBJ1-3,TGTGCTCCGGGAGTTTTGAGTGGAAACACCATATATTTT,CAPGVLSGNTIYF
NA,14,TRBD1,TRBV19,TRBJ2-7,TGTGCCAGTAGTATGGGGGACAGCTCCTACGAGCAGTACTTC,CASSMGDSSYEQYF
NA,15,NA,TRBV5-1,TRBJ1-3,TGCGCCAGCAGCCCGGACGTAAACTCTGGAAACACCATATATTTT,CASSPDVNSGNTIYF
NA,15,NA,TRBV7-2,TRBJ2-1,TGTGCCAGCAGCTTAGGGGGGGGGCCCTACAATGAGCAGTTCTTC,CASSLGGGPYNEQFF
NA,14,NA,TRBV7-8,TRBJ2-7,TGTGCCAGCAGTATGCCGGGACAAAGCTACGAGCAGTACTTC,CASSMPGQSYEQYF
NA,14,TRBD2,TRBV20-1,TRBJ2-7,TGCAGTGCTAGTGGGCGGCGGGGGGACTACGAGCAGTACTTC,CSASGRRGDYEQYF
NA,15,NA,TRBV7-9,TRBJ1-1,TGTGCCAGCAGCTTGAGGGGACCGTTGAACACTGAAGCTTTCTTT,CASSLRGPLNTEAFF
NA,13,NA,TRBV7-8,TRBJ1-3,TGTGCCAGCAGCTTGCATCCTGGAAACACCATATATTTT,CASSLHPGNTIYF
NA,15,NA,TRBV28,TRBJ1-5,TGTGCCAGCAGTTTGACAAGCTCAAGCAATCAGCCCCAGCATTTT,CASSLTSSSNQPQHF
once,14,NA,TRBV9,TRBJ1-2,TGTGCCAGCAGCGTAGAGCAGGGGACCTATGGCTACACCTTC,CASSVEQGTYGYTF
NA,15,TRBD2,TRBV25-1,TRBJ2-3,TGTGCCAGCAGTCCCGGAGCGGGGGGCCGAGATACGCAGTATTTT,CASSPGAGGRDTQYF
NA,21,TRBD2,TRBV5-1,TRBJ2-3,TGCGCCAGCAGCTTGAGAGCATCCTGGGCTAGCGGGATTTTACCTCCAGATACGCAGTATTTT,CASSLRASWASGILPPDTQYF
NA,16,NA,TRBV11-3,TRBJ2-2,TGTGCCAGCAGCCTCGGGACCTGGGTCCAGGCCGGGGAGCTGTTTTTT,CASSLGTWVQAGELFF
NA,19,NA,TRBV7-2,TRBJ1-1,TGTGCCAGCAGACTCCCAAGATCTACACTGACATACATGAACACTGAAGCTTTCTTT,CASRLPRSTLTYMNTEAFF
NA,15,TRBD1,TRBV3-1/TRBV3-2,TRBJ1-1,TGTGCCAGCAGCCAGGGACAGGGGGTAGGCACTGAAGCTTTCTTT,CASSQGQGVGTEAFF
once,15,NA,TRBV7-3,TRBJ2-3,TGTGCCAGCAGCACATCAGGGTTTCCCGCAGATACGCAGTATTTT,CASSTSGFPADTQYF
NA,15,NA,TRBV10-3,TRBJ1-2,TGTGCCATCAGTGAGTCCACACAGGGAAGCTATGGCTACACCTTC,CAISESTQGSYGYTF
NA,16,TRBD2,TRBV4-1,TRBJ2-2,TGCGCCAGCAGCCGTACTAGCGGGGCCAACACCGGGGAGCTGTTTTTT,CASSRTSGANTGELFF
NA,17,NA,TRBV9,TRBJ1-1,TGTGCCAGCAGCGTTTCACCGGGACTCCCGCCAGGGGCTGAAGCTTTCTTT,CASSVSPGLPPGAEAFF
NA,13,NA,TRBV27,TRBJ1-1,TGTGCCAGCAGTTTATCCCTCCAGGCTGAAGCTTTCTTT,CASSLSLQAEAFF
NA,18,TRBD1,TRBV7-9,TRBJ2-6,TGTGCCAGCAGCCCTTACGGGACAGGGGTAAATGGGGCCAACGTCCTGACTTTC,CASSPYGTGVNGANVLTF
NA,17,TRBD2,TRBV4-1,TRBJ2-1,TGCGCCAGCAGCCCCCGCCGACTAGCGGGAGGGGTAGATGAGCAGTTCTTC,CASSPRRLAGGVDEQFF
NA,14,NA,TRBV7-3,TRBJ2-5,TGTGCCAGCAGCTATATGGGGCGGGAAGAGACCCAGTACTTC,CASSYMGREETQYF
NA,15,NA,TRBV9,TRBJ1-2,TGTGCCAGCAGCGTCGACGGGGGGAGTAACTATGGCTACACCTTC,CASSVDGGSNYGYTF
once,14,TRBD1,TRBV10-3,TRBJ1-6,TGTGCCATCGGGGGACAGGGGTATAATTCACCCCTCCACTTT,CAIGGQGYNSPLHF
NA,16,NA,TRBV9,TRBJ2-7,TGTGCCAGCAGCGTAAACCCCTTCCCAGGCCGGTACGAGCAGTACTTC,CASSVNPFPGRYEQYF
NA,13,NA,TRBV6-5,TRBJ1-6,TGTGCCAGCAGACTACAGGGTACATCACCCCTCCACTTT,CASRLQGTSPLHF
NA,15,NA,TRBV4-2,TRBJ1-2,TGTGCCAGCAGCCACCTAGGACAGATTAACTATGGCTACACCTTC,CASSHLGQINYGYTF
NA,13,NA,TRBV15,TRBJ1-1,TGTGCCACGGCGGGGGGGATGAACACTGAAGCTTTCTTT,CATAGGMNTEAFF
NA,14,NA,TRBV4-2,TRBJ1-5,TGTGCCAGCAGCCAGGGAGTCGTCAATCAGCCCCAGCATTTT,CASSQGVVNQPQHF
NA,11,NA,TRBV19,TRBJ1-2,TGTGCCGCTACTAGCCACTATGGCTACACCTTC,CAATSHYGYTF
NA,13,NA,TRBV27,TRBJ2-5,TGTGCCAGCAGTTTAAGCGGGCAGGAGACCCAGTACTTC,CASSLSGQETQYF
NA,16,NA,TRBV15,TRBJ2-7,TGTGCCACCAGCTCGGAATATGCGGGCGCTGCCTACGAGCAGTACTTC,CATSSEYAGAAYEQYF
NA,14,NA,TRBV6-5,TRBJ1-1,TGTGCCAGCATAGATGGGGGCGAGAGGACTGAAGCTTTCTTT,CASIDGGERTEAFF
NA,17,NA,TRBV3-1/TRBV3-2,TRBJ1-3,TGTGCCAGCAGCCTCAAAGCGGGGAAGGACTCTGGAAACACCATATATTTT,CASSLKAGKDSGNTIYF
NA,16,NA,TRBV5-5,TRBJ1-2,TGTGCCAGCAGCTTGTTAGGAGACCGCTTTAACTATGGCTACACCTTC,CASSLLGDRFNYGYTF
once,17,TRBD1,TRBV7-7,TRBJ2-3,TGTGCTAGCAGCCCCGCACCCCTCAGGGGGCTCCGGGATACGCAGTATTTT,CASSPAPLRGLRDTQYF
NA,13,NA,TRBV2,TRBJ1-1,TGTGCCAGCAGTGGACAGACCTTTACTGAAGCTTTCTTT,CASSGQTFTEAFF
NA,12,NA,TRBV19,TRBJ1-1,TGTGCCGTCCGGGGAGGGGACACTGAAGCTTTCTTT,CAVRGGDTEAFF
NA,19,TRBD2,TRBV30,TRBJ2-1,TGTGCCTGGAGTGCTCCCGGGACTAGCGGGAGCCTCCACTACAATGAGCAGTTCTTC,CAWSAPGTSGSLHYNEQFF
NA,15,TRBD2,TRBV4-1,TRBJ2-3,TGCGCCAGCAGCCAAGGTAGCGGGCGCACAGATACGCAGTATTTT,CASSQGSGRTDTQYF
NA,13,NA,TRBV9,TRBJ2-5,TGTGCCAGCAGCGTAGGGACAGAAGAGACCCAGTACTTC,CASSVGTEETQYF
NA,16,TRBD2,TRBV7-9,TRBJ2-3,TGTGCCAGCAGCTTAGGCGTAGCGGGGGAATCGGATACGCAGTATTTT,CASSLGVAGESDTQYF
once,15,NA,TRBV9,TRBJ1-2,TGTGCCAGCAGCACGGGAAACCAGGGGAACTATGGCTACACCTTC,CASSTGNQGNYGYTF
few,16,NA,TRBV5-1,TRBJ1-5,TGCGCCAGCAGCTTGGCCGGGCCGTTCAGCAATCAGCCCCAGCATTTT,CASSLAGPFSNQPQHF
NA,12,NA,TRBV5-6,TRBJ1-2,TGTGCCAGCAGCTCCCTTGGGTACGGCTACACCTTC,CASSSLGYGYTF
once,12,NA,TRBV5-8,TRBJ2-7,TGTGCCAGCACTAGTAGAGGGCACGAGCAGTACTTC,CASTSRGHEQYF
NA,15,NA,TRBV7-9,TRBJ2-7,TGTGCCAGCAGCTTCAGGCTAGCACCAGATTACGAGCAGTACTTC,CASSFRLAPDYEQYF
once,13,NA,TRBV5-8,TRBJ1-4,TGTGCCAGCACGGGGAGGGGTTGGGAAAAACTGTTTTTT,CASTGRGWEKLFF